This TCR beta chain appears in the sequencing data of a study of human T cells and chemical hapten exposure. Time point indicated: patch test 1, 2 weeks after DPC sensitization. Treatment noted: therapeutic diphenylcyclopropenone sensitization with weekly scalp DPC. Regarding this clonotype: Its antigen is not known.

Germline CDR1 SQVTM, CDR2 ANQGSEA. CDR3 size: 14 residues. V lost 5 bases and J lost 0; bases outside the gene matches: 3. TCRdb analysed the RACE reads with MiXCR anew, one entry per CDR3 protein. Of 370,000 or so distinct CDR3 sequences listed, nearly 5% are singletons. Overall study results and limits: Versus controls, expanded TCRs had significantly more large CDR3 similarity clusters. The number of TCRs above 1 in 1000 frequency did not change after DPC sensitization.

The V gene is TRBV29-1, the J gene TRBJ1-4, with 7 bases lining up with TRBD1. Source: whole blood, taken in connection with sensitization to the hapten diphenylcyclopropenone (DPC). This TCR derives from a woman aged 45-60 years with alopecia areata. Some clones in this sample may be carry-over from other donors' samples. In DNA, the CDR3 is TGCAGCGTTATAGGGGGCTCAACTAATGAAAAACTGTTTTTT. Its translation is CSVIGGSTNEKLFF.